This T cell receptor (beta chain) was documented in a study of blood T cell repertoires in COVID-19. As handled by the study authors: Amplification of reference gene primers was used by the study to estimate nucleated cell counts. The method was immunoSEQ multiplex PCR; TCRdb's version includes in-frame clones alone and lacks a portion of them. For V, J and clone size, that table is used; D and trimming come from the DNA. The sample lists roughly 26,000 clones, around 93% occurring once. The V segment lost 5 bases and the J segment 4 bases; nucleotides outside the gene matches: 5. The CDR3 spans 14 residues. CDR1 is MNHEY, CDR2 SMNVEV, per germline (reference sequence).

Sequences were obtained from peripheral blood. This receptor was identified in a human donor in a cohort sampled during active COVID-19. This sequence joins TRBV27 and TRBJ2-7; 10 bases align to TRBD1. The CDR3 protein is CASSAGTGDYEQYF. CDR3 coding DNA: TGTGCCAGCAGTGCCGGGACAGGGGATTACGAGCAGTACTTC.